The 29 T cell receptor beta chains presented below share a single source sample, sequenced in a study of blood T cell repertoires in COVID-19. The method was immunoSEQ multiplex PCR; TCRdb's version includes in-frame clones alone and lacks a portion of them. The sample consists of approximately 210,000 clones, about nine tenths of them appearing once. Sequencing was carried out using peripheral blood. Receptors originate from a woman aged 40 to 50 with acute or convalescent COVID-19.

This chain uses TRBV6-1 with TRBJ2-7, with D possibly matching TRBD2 (6 bases). There are 15 residues in the CDR3. Per the germline V gene, CDR1 is MNHNS and CDR2 is SASEGT. Between the trimmed V and J ends, which lost 2 bases and 2 bases, there was a span of 13 bases. The chain's CDR3 is CASSELPSATYEQYV. The DNA of the CDR3 is TGTGCCAGCAGTGAATTGCCTAGCGCGACCTACGAGCAGTACGTC.

The J gene is TRBJ1-4, the V gene TRBV5-1; 11 bases are shared with TRBD1. J gave up 5 bases and V 2 bases, and 2 bases lay outside the gene matches. This CDR3 comprises 15 residues. Germline loops: CDR1 SGHRS, CDR2 YFSETQ. This CDR3 reads CASSFGTGGNEKLFF. The CDR3 coding sequence is TGCGCCAGCAGCTTCGGGACAGGGGGAAATGAAAAACTGTTTTTT.

This clone has only a few counts. The genes are TRBV10-2 and TRBJ2-5, with D tentatively TRBD1 (5 bases). The CDR3 consists of 13 residues. Germline values: CDR1 WSHSY, CDR2 SAAADI. Trimming cost V 6 bases and J 3 bases, with 11 bases left between them. CDR3 region: CASRGRTKETQYF. DNA of the CDR3: TGCGCCAGCAGGGGCAGGACAAAAGAGACCCAGTACTTC.

V usage is TRBV6-1 and J usage is TRBJ2-3; a possible D gene is TRBD2 (6 bases). The CDR3 totals 14 residues. The germline V gene encodes CDR1 MNHNS and CDR2 SASEGT. V gave up 2 bases and J gave up 3 bases, with 9 bases separating them. CDR3 sequence: CASSESGRTDTQYF. In DNA form, the CDR3 reads TGTGCCAGCAGTGAATCGGGGAGGACAGATACGCAGTATTTT.

This chain connects TRBV3-1 (or the pseudogene TRBV3-2) to TRBJ1-2; 12 bases are a match to TRBD1. Germline V gives CDR1 LGHDT, CDR2 YNNKEL (reference sequence). The CDR3 has 15 amino acids. J lost 4 bases, V lost 3 bases, and 3 bases had no gene match. As DNA, the CDR3 is TGTGCCAGCAGCCAGGGACAGGGGGCCGGCTATGGCTACACCTTC. This translates into CASSQGQGAGYGYTF.

The chain uses TRBV19 and TRBJ1-1, with TRBD1 identical over 8 bases. CDR1 is LNHDA, CDR2 SQIVND, per germline (reference sequence). V gave up 5 bases and J gave up 0 bases; unmatched junction bases: 8. The CDR3 spans 16 residues. DNA for the CDR3: TGTGCCAGTAGTCGATCACGGACAGGGCTGAACACTGAAGCTTTCTTT. Translating it yields CASSRSRTGLNTEAFF.

V gene TRBV11-2 combines with J gene TRBJ2-2; 12 positions match TRBD1. Trimming at V came to 6 bases and at J to 6 bases, leaving 5 bases not matched to a gene. This CDR3 spans 15 amino acids. Per the germline V gene, CDR1 is SGHAT and CDR2 is FQNNGV. CDR3 in DNA: TGTGCCAGCAGTCTGGGACAGGGGGCGGCCGGGGAGCTGTTTTTT. This codes for CASSLGQGAAGELFF.

The genes are TRBV6-5 and TRBJ1-2; TRBD1 agrees at 9 bases. In germline, CDR1 is MNHEY, CDR2 SVGAGI. The J segment lost 4 bases and the V segment lost 2 bases, leaving 8 bases of the junction unmatched. The CDR3 is made up of 16 amino acids. CDR3 DNA: TGTGCCAGCAGTTACCAGAAACAGGGGGCGATCTATGGCTACACCTTC. This translates into CASSYQKQGAIYGYTF.

In its sample, this clone was seen many times. The chain employs TRBV9 and TRBJ1-3; a possible D gene is TRBD1 (5 bases). Trimming stripped 0 bases from V and 4 bases from J, with 11 bases between. CDR3 length equals 15 residues. The germline V gene encodes CDR1 SGDLS and CDR2 YYNGEE. As DNA, the CDR3 is TGTGCCAGCAGCGTAGAACGGGGGAACGGAAACACCATATATTTT. Encoded protein: CASSVERGNGNTIYF.

J is TRBJ1-3 and V is TRBV5-4, with D possibly matching TRBD1 (6 bases). Germline V gene data show CDR1 as SGHNT and CDR2 as YYREEE (reference sequence). This CDR3 has 16 residues. Deletions cut 4 bases from V and 0 bases from J, with 14 bases between. The CDR3 DNA reads TGTGCCAGCAGCCTAATAACAGGGACCTCTGGAAACACCATATATTTT. Its translation: CASSLITGTSGNTIYF.

The genes are TRBV29-1 and TRBJ2-1; D is unresolved. The V gene's germline CDR1 is SQVTM and CDR2 ANQGSEA. The CDR3 totals 15 residues. Deletions cut 3 bases from V and 6 bases from J, with 18 bases between. Here the CDR3 DNA reads TGCAGCGTTGACACTGGCCGACACAAACCCAATGAGCAGTTCTTC. It is translated as CSVDTGRHKPNEQFF.

The rearrangement joins TRBV2 to TRBJ1-1, with 8 bases that match TRBD1. Germline assignment: CDR1 SNHLY and CDR2 FYNNEI. The length of the CDR3 is 16 residues. The ends lost 6 bases at V and 5 bases at J; junction bases unmatched: 14. The CDR3 DNA reads as TGTGCCAGCAGGCCAATCGACCGACAGGGGACGACTGAAGCTTTCTTT. This gives the protein CASRPIDRQGTTEAFF.

The gene calls are TRBV9 and TRBJ2-3; 9 positions match TRBD2. The germline V gene has CDR1 SGDLS and CDR2 YYNGEE. Trimming took 4 bases from V and 1 from J; bases not matched to a gene: 7. The CDR3 extends over 16 amino acids. The CDR3 DNA follows: TGTGCCAGCAGCACCCTAGCGGGGCCCCGCACAGATACGCAGTATTTT. As protein: CASSTLAGPRTDTQYF.

The chain joins TRBV19 to TRBJ1-2; TRBD1 matches 9 bases. This CDR3 comprises 13 residues. Germline trimming cut 6 bases from V and 8 bases from J; bases unmatched to any gene: 7. Germline CDR1 and CDR2: LNHDA and SQIVND (reference sequence). The DNA of the CDR3 is TGTGCCAGTAGACTACAGGGGGCTGAGGGCTACACCTTC. It is translated as CASRLQGAEGYTF. Complete variable domain (other parts from reference TRBV19 and TRBJ1-2): DGGITQSPKYLFRKEGQNVTLSCEQNLNHDAMYWYRQDPGQGLRLIYYSQIVNDFQKGDIAEGYSVSREKKESFPLTVTSAQKNPTAFYLCASRLQGAEGYTFGSGTRLTVV.

There are a few counts of this clone. This chain connects TRBV30 to TRBJ1-3, with 8 bases aligning to TRBD1. CDR1 GTSNPN and CDR2 SVGIG come from the germline V gene (reference sequence). The CDR3 contains 15 residues. With V trimmed by 5 bases and J by 4 bases, 10 bases remained unmatched. The CDR3 DNA is TGTGCCTGGTCTGGACAGGGACGCTTAGGAAACACCATATATTTT. Translating gives CAWSGQGRLGNTIYF.

This CDR3 reads CASSLRAGTDYGYTF. The CDR3 nucleotides read TGTGCCAGCAGCTTAAGAGCCGGGACAGACTATGGCTACACCTTC. The chain has TRBV7-3 and TRBJ1-2; 7 nucleotides align to TRBD1. Germline V lookup: CDR1 SGHTA, CDR2 FQGTGA. The CDR3 runs to 15 residues. V shed 1 base and J 3 bases; nucleotides not matched to a gene: 5.

The chain uses TRBV29-1 and TRBJ1-2, with a possible D match to TRBD1 (5 bases). The CDR3 spans 14 residues. Per the germline V gene, CDR1 is SQVTM and CDR2 is ANQGSEA. V dropped 6 bases and J dropped 7 bases, with 21 bases sitting between them. The CDR3 is CSVVRVPLSLGYTF. The CDR3, as DNA: TGCAGCGTCGTCAGGGTTCCCCTGTCGCTTGGCTACACCTTC.

The V and J genes are TRBV5-1 and TRBJ2-1, with D maybe TRBD2 (6 bases). Germline V gene sequence: CDR1 SGHRS, CDR2 YFSETQ. CDR3 length equals 16 residues. V lost 4 bases and J lost 1, with 15 bases in between. The CDR3 here is CASSPGPSESYNEQFF. CDR3 nucleotide sequence: TGCGCCAGCAGCCCCGGGCCTAGCGAATCCTACAATGAGCAGTTCTTC.

The rearrangement joins TRBV11-3 to TRBJ2-3; 7 bases line up with TRBD1. Germline CDR1 is SGHNT and CDR2 is YENEEA. V was clipped by 5 bases and J by 5 bases; unmatched bases: 7. The CDR3 covers 14 residues. The CDR3 sequence is CASSPTGELDTQYF. CDR3 sequence (DNA): TGTGCCAGCAGCCCTACAGGGGAGCTAGATACGCAGTATTTT.

The gene calls are TRBV27 and TRBJ2-7; 8 bases line up with TRBD2. The CDR3 has 12 amino acids. V lost 5 bases to trimming and J lost 9 bases; unmatched junction nucleotides: 6. The germline CDR1 and CDR2 sequences are MNHEY and SMNVEV (reference sequence). CDR3 nucleotides: TGTGCCAGCAGTGTCCCGGGGGGGGTGCAGTACGTC. Protein sequence: CASSVPGGVQYV.

The chain combines TRBV5-1 with TRBJ2-2; D perhaps matches TRBD2 (7 bases). With 4 bases removed from V and 3 bases from J, the gap between germline ends came to 13 bases. The CDR3 length is 15 residues. Germline CDR1 is SGHRS and CDR2 is YFSETQ. The CDR3: CASSRGAGDTGELFF. For the CDR3, the DNA is TGCGCCAGCAGCCGGGGGGCAGGGGACACCGGGGAGCTGTTTTTT.

The rearrangement links TRBV7-2 to TRBJ2-3; D gene ambiguous. CDR1 is SGHTA, CDR2 FQGNSA, per germline. The CDR3 loop spans 16 amino acids. Between the trimmed V and J ends, which lost 5 bases and 0 bases, there was a span of 15 bases. In DNA form, the CDR3 reads TGTGCCAGCAGCCCGCCAGGCTCTACTAGCACAGATACGCAGTATTTT. Its translation: CASSPPGSTSTDTQYF. Full variable domain (outside the CDR3, taken from reference TRBV7-2 and TRBJ2-3): GAGVSQSPSNKVTEKGKDVELRCDPISGHTALYWYRQSLGQGLEFLIYFQGNSAPDKSGLPSDRFSAERTGGSVSTLTIQRTQQEDSAVYLCASSPPGSTSTDTQYFGPGTRLTVL.

This chain links TRBV19 with TRBJ2-2; 7 bases agree with TRBD1. This CDR3 region has 15 residues. Trimming at V came to 7 bases and at J to 4 bases, leaving 9 bases not matched to a gene. The germline V gene has CDR1 LNHDA and CDR2 SQIVND (reference sequence). CDR3 DNA: TGTGCCAGTACCCTCGACAGGGCCCTCACCGGGGAGCTGTTTTTT. It specifies CASTLDRALTGELFF.

V gene TRBV3-1 (or the pseudogene TRBV3-2) combines with J gene TRBJ2-5; a weak D match, TRBD2 (7 bases). The CDR3 runs to 11 residues. V lost 9 bases and J 4 bases, leaving 9 bases between the germline ends. In germline, CDR1 is LGHDT, CDR2 YNNKEL (reference sequence). In nucleotides, the CDR3 is TGTGCCAGTAGGGGGGGAGAGACCCAGTACTTC. Translation gives CASRGGETQYF.

Written as DNA, the CDR3 is TGTGCCAGTACACGGGGGTATTCTGAAGCTTTCTTT. Protein sequence: CASTRGYSEAFF. V usage is TRBV12-3 or TRBV12-4 and J usage is TRBJ1-1; D perhaps matches TRBD1 (5 bases). The CDR3 consists of 12 residues. The V end lost 9 bases, the J end lost 6 bases, and 14 bases lay between the germline ends.

The chain links TRBV5-1 to TRBJ2-3, with a possible D match to TRBD1 (6 bases). The CDR3 is 12 amino acids. The germline gives CDR1 SGHRS, CDR2 YFSETQ. Trimming took 3 bases from V and 10 from J, leaving 12 bases between them. The CDR3 protein is CASSSGQTAQYF. The CDR3 DNA follows: TGCGCCAGCAGCTCCGGACAGACGGCGCAGTATTTT.

The chain employs TRBV9 and TRBJ2-1; TRBD2 agrees at 8 bases. Germline-derived CDR1 and CDR2 are SGDLS and YYNGEE. The trim removed 6 bases at V and 6 bases at J, leaving 8 bases unmatched. The CDR3 is 14 amino acids. CDR3 DNA sequence: TGTGCCAGCACCCTAACGGGGGGGCTCAATGAGCAGTTCTTC. This gives the protein CASTLTGGLNEQFF.

V gene TRBV4-1 combines with J gene TRBJ1-2; TRBD1 matches at 8 bases. The V gene's germline CDR1 is MGHRA and CDR2 YSYEKL. The CDR3 spans 14 residues. V shed 0 bases, J shed 4 bases, and the junction held 1 base outside the gene matches. In DNA form, the CDR3 reads TGCGCCAGCAGCCAAGACGGGACAGGCTATGGCTACACCTTC. Translation gives CASSQDGTGYGYTF.

The rearrangement uses TRBV11-2 and TRBJ1-2; 7 nucleotides align to TRBD1. The CDR3 consists of 14 residues. Germline V gives CDR1 SGHAT, CDR2 FQNNGV. J lost 7 bases, V lost 2 bases, and 7 bases had no gene match. The CDR3 protein is CASSLTHRGSGYTF. The DNA of the CDR3 is TGTGCCAGCAGCTTAACTCACAGGGGATCTGGCTACACCTTC.